This is a list of T cell receptor beta chains from one sample in a study of T-cell reconstitution after alpha-beta-depleted transplantation in children. Each CDR3 protein is one row after TCRdb ran MiXCR on the PCR reads. The sample includes roughly 350,000 distinct CDR3 sequences, around 15% of them seen just once. This specimen consisted of PBMCs, mostly from graft donor cells, obtained 360 days after TCRalphabeta/CD19-depleted stem cell transplant. Receptors originate from a male patient aged 2-15 years who had a stem cell transplant for acute lymphoblastic leukemia, so the T cells may come from the graft donor. Both conserved end residues are part of each CDR3. D genes are given only for firm matches. Some rows have no size entry. The others give once, few or many, or a class for an expanded clone.

CDR3aa: CASSQDRSTANYGYTF; CDR3nt: TGCGCCAGCAGCCAAGATCGTAGCACAGCGAACTATGGCTACACCTTC; abundance: -; d_gene: -; j_gene: TRBJ1-2; len: 16; v_gene: TRBV4-1
CDR3aa: CASSLVQSRRMGKNIQYF; CDR3nt: TGTGCCAGCAGCTTGGTGCAGTCGCGGAGAATGGGTAAAAACATTCAGTACTTC; abundance: few; d_gene: -; j_gene: TRBJ2-4; len: 18; v_gene: TRBV5-5
CDR3aa: CASSLRGQTIYGYTF; CDR3nt: TGTGCCAGCAGCTTGAGGGGACAGACCATCTATGGCTACACCTTC; abundance: -; d_gene: TRBD1; j_gene: TRBJ1-2; len: 15; v_gene: TRBV5-8
CDR3aa: CSVDTGMNPYEQYF; CDR3nt: TGCAGCGTTGATACGGGGATGAACCCATACGAGCAGTACTTC; abundance: many; d_gene: -; j_gene: TRBJ2-7; len: 14; v_gene: TRBV29-1
CDR3aa: CASSHSTEGTQYF; CDR3nt: TGCGCCAGCAGCCACTCGACCGAGGGGACCCAGTACTTC; abundance: -; d_gene: -; j_gene: TRBJ2-5; len: 13; v_gene: TRBV4-3
CDR3aa: CASSSNPDRGVTGELFF; CDR3nt: TGTGCCAGCAGCTCGAACCCCGACAGGGGAGTCACCGGGGAGCTGTTTTTT; abundance: many; d_gene: TRBD1; j_gene: TRBJ2-2; len: 17; v_gene: TRBV7-2
CDR3aa: CASSQRWRSGTGELFF; CDR3nt: TGTGCCAGCAGCCAAAGGTGGAGATCGGGCACCGGGGAGCTGTTTTTT; abundance: -; d_gene: -; j_gene: TRBJ2-2; len: 16; v_gene: TRBV3-1
CDR3aa: CSVEDRNKIGEQYF; CDR3nt: TGCAGCGTTGAAGATCGGAATAAAATAGGCGAGCAGTACTTC; abundance: few; d_gene: -; j_gene: TRBJ2-7; len: 14; v_gene: TRBV29-1
CDR3aa: CASSPTKSWGSNYGYTF; CDR3nt: TGCGCCAGCAGCCCTACCAAGAGCTGGGGGAGTAACTATGGCTACACCTTC; abundance: few; d_gene: -; j_gene: TRBJ1-2; len: 17; v_gene: TRBV4-3
CDR3aa: CASSKEGTGDYGYTF; CDR3nt: TGTGCCAGCAGCAAAGAAGGGACAGGGGACTATGGCTACACCTTC; abundance: few; d_gene: -; j_gene: TRBJ1-2; len: 15; v_gene: TRBV21-1
CDR3aa: CSASGGDGYEQYF; CDR3nt: TGCAGCGCCTCCGGCGGGGACGGCTACGAGCAGTACTTC; abundance: few; d_gene: -; j_gene: TRBJ2-7; len: 13; v_gene: TRBV29-1
CDR3aa: CASSQDPSGDRGRQPQHF; CDR3nt: TGCGCCAGCAGCCAAGATCCCTCGGGGGACAGGGGCCGTCAGCCCCAGCATTTT; abundance: once; d_gene: TRBD1; j_gene: TRBJ1-5; len: 18; v_gene: TRBV4-1
CDR3aa: CASSLTGTSFSGANVLTF; CDR3nt: TGTGCCAGCAGTTTGACAGGGACCTCTTTCTCTGGGGCCAACGTCCTGACTTTC; abundance: many; d_gene: TRBD1; j_gene: TRBJ2-6; len: 18; v_gene: TRBV2
CDR3aa: CASSSTGEETQYF; CDR3nt: TGTGCCAGCAGTTCCACAGGGGAAGAGACCCAGTACTTC; abundance: many; d_gene: TRBD1; j_gene: TRBJ2-5; len: 13; v_gene: TRBV12-3/TRBV12-4
CDR3aa: CASSQGAQGIAKNIQYF; CDR3nt: TGCGCCAGCAGCCAGGGGGCCCAAGGAATCGCCAAAAACATTCAGTACTTC; abundance: few; d_gene: -; j_gene: TRBJ2-4; len: 17; v_gene: TRBV4-1
CDR3aa: CASRKAGGPSSYNEQFF; CDR3nt: TGCGCCAGCAGGAAGGCGGGAGGACCGAGCTCCTACAATGAGCAGTTCTTC; abundance: few; d_gene: TRBD2; j_gene: TRBJ2-1; len: 17; v_gene: TRBV5-1
CDR3aa: CSARTAAGGWDTQYF; CDR3nt: TGCAGTGCTAGAACAGCGGCGGGAGGGTGGGATACGCAGTATTTT; abundance: -; d_gene: TRBD2; j_gene: TRBJ2-3; len: 15; v_gene: TRBV20-1
CDR3aa: CSAIGRTGHSSYNEQFF; CDR3nt: TGCAGTGCTATTGGGCGCACAGGCCATAGCTCCTACAATGAGCAGTTCTTC; abundance: few; d_gene: -; j_gene: TRBJ2-1; len: 17; v_gene: TRBV20-1
CDR3aa: CASSVGPTLLNNEQFF; CDR3nt: TGTGCCAGCAGCGTAGGGCCTACGCTTCTTAACAATGAGCAGTTCTTC; abundance: -; d_gene: -; j_gene: TRBJ2-1; len: 16; v_gene: TRBV9
CDR3aa: CASSRTGGRTNEKLFF; CDR3nt: TGTGCCAGCAGCAGGACAGGGGGCAGGACTAATGAAAAACTGTTTTTT; abundance: few; d_gene: TRBD1; j_gene: TRBJ1-4; len: 16; v_gene: TRBV6-1
CDR3aa: CASSSYDRVYNEQFF; CDR3nt: TGTGCCAGCTCCTCCTACGACAGGGTTTACAATGAGCAGTTCTTC; abundance: few; d_gene: TRBD1; j_gene: TRBJ2-1; len: 15; v_gene: TRBV18
CDR3aa: CASSQDLEAFF; CDR3nt: TGCGCCAGCAGCCAAGATCTCGAAGCTTTCTTT; abundance: -; d_gene: -; j_gene: TRBJ1-1; len: 11; v_gene: TRBV4-1
CDR3aa: CASSSDLSYELYF; CDR3nt: TGTGCCAGCAGTTCCGACCTCTCCTACGAGCTGTACTTC; abundance: -; d_gene: -; j_gene: TRBJ2-7; len: 13; v_gene: TRBV7-2
CDR3aa: CATGTGGDDTQYF; CDR3nt: TGTGCCACCGGGACAGGGGGAGATGATACGCAGTATTTT; abundance: -; d_gene: TRBD1; j_gene: TRBJ2-3; len: 13; v_gene: TRBV2
CDR3aa: CASSQAQGIVLGYTF; CDR3nt: TGTGCCAGCAGCCAGGCCCAAGGAATTGTCCTTGGCTACACCTTC; abundance: few; d_gene: -; j_gene: TRBJ1-2; len: 15; v_gene: TRBV5-5
CDR3aa: CASSWGRGYGEQFF; CDR3nt: TGTGCCAGCAGCTGGGGGAGGGGGTACGGTGAGCAGTTCTTC; abundance: -; d_gene: -; j_gene: TRBJ2-1; len: 14; v_gene: TRBV7-2
CDR3aa: CASSVAQYGFHTDTQYF; CDR3nt: TGTGCCAGCAGCGTAGCTCAGTATGGCTTCCACACAGATACGCAGTATTTT; abundance: few; d_gene: -; j_gene: TRBJ2-3; len: 17; v_gene: TRBV9
CDR3aa: CASSLPMTVLSTDTQYF; CDR3nt: TGTGCCAGCAGTTTACCCATGACAGTTCTAAGCACAGATACGCAGTATTTT; abundance: few; d_gene: -; j_gene: TRBJ2-3; len: 17; v_gene: TRBV28
CDR3aa: CAWSGTSGKTGSYNEQFF; CDR3nt: TGTGCCTGGAGTGGGACTAGCGGGAAAACGGGGTCTTACAATGAGCAGTTCTTC; abundance: few; d_gene: TRBD2; j_gene: TRBJ2-1; len: 18; v_gene: TRBV30
CDR3aa: CSPSPVLQGVRTEAFF; CDR3nt: TGCAGTCCGTCACCAGTTCTACAGGGAGTTCGCACTGAAGCTTTCTTT; abundance: -; d_gene: -; j_gene: TRBJ1-1; len: 16; v_gene: TRBV20-1
CDR3aa: CASSRNEHLTGELFF; CDR3nt: TGTGCCAGCAGCCGAAACGAACATCTCACCGGGGAGCTGTTTTTT; abundance: few; d_gene: -; j_gene: TRBJ2-2; len: 15; v_gene: TRBV7-9
CDR3aa: CASSLVTGKAYEQYF; CDR3nt: TGCGCCAGCAGCTTGGTGACAGGAAAGGCCTACGAGCAGTACTTC; abundance: -; d_gene: -; j_gene: TRBJ2-7; len: 15; v_gene: TRBV5-1
CDR3aa: CASSLVPGENYGYTF; CDR3nt: TGTGCCAGCAGTTTAGTTCCCGGGGAGAACTATGGCTACACCTTC; abundance: few; d_gene: -; j_gene: TRBJ1-2; len: 15; v_gene: TRBV12-3/TRBV12-4
CDR3aa: CSARGQGSPLHF; CDR3nt: TGCAGTGCTAGAGGCCAAGGTTCACCCCTCCACTTT; abundance: -; d_gene: -; j_gene: TRBJ1-6; len: 12; v_gene: TRBV20-1
CDR3aa: CSVDTGSYTF; CDR3nt: TGCAGCGTTGACACAGGGAGTTACACCTTC; abundance: -; d_gene: -; j_gene: TRBJ1-2; len: 10; v_gene: TRBV29-1
CDR3aa: CASNHRGGTDTQYF; CDR3nt: TGCGCCAGCAACCACAGGGGCGGTACAGATACGCAGTATTTT; abundance: few; d_gene: TRBD1; j_gene: TRBJ2-3; len: 14; v_gene: TRBV10-2
CDR3aa: CASSFRGQGRVTGELFF; CDR3nt: TGTGCCAGCAGTTTTAGGGGACAGGGGAGAGTCACCGGGGAGCTGTTTTTT; abundance: many; d_gene: TRBD1; j_gene: TRBJ2-2; len: 17; v_gene: TRBV12-3/TRBV12-4